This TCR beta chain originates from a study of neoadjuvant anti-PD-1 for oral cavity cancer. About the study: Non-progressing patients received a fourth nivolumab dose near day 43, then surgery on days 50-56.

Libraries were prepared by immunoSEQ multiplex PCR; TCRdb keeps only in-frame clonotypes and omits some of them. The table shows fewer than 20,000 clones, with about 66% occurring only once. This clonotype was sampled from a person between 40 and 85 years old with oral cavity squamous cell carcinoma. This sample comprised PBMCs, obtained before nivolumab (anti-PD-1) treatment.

The CDR3 nucleotides read TGCGCCAGCAGCTTCGGAAGCTCCTACGAGCAGTACTTC. Amino acid sequence: CASSFGSSYEQYF. V gene TRBV5-1 combines with J gene TRBJ2-7, with D unclear. The CDR3 covers 13 residues. Trimming removed 2 bases at V and 0 bases at J, with 6 bases between. Germline V lookup: CDR1 SGHRS, CDR2 YFSETQ.